This TCR beta chain was captured by sequencing in a study of T cells in localized non-small cell lung cancer. Profiled with immunoSEQ multiplex PCR; TCRdb holds only in-frame clones, not every one. The sample lists 11,000 or so clones, roughly 27% occurring once. Sequenced here: lung tumor tissue, sampled before any cancer treatment. The sequence came from a man aged 35-69 years with stage I lung adenocarcinoma.

As DNA, the CDR3 is TGTGCCTGGAGCCAGCCGATGTTGGGACCCCTCCACTTT. Translated: CAWSQPMLGPLHF. V usage is TRBV30 and J usage is TRBJ1-6, with D unresolved. V was pared by 3 bases and J by 12 bases, with 15 bases between. Germline values: CDR1 GTSNPN, CDR2 SVGIG (reference sequence). There are 13 residues in the CDR3.